One sample yielded the 8 T cell receptor beta chains listed below, sequenced in a study of blood T cell repertoires in COVID-19. Clones were read by immunoSEQ multiplex PCR, and TCRdb kept only the in-frame ones, dropping some. Counted here are under 300,000 clones, 84% occurring once; the ten biggest clones make up 1.5%. Input material: peripheral blood. The receptor set was obtained from a woman aged 40 to 50 who had recovered from COVID-19.

This chain joins TRBV27 and TRBJ2-3, with no clear D. The CDR3 extends over 14 amino acids. The ends were cut back, 8 bases at V and 6 bases at J, with 18 bases in the middle. Germline values: CDR1 MNHEY, CDR2 SMNVEV (reference sequence). The chain's CDR3 is CASGLFLLSDTQYF. As DNA, the CDR3 is TGTGCCAGCGGGCTGTTCTTGCTATCGGATACGCAGTATTTT.

This sequence joins TRBV19 and TRBJ1-5; a weak D match, TRBD1 (5 bases). V was shortened by 7 bases and J by 2 bases, with 6 bases between the two germline ends. CDR1 and CDR2 from the germline V gene are LNHDA and SQIVND (reference sequence). The CDR3 runs 12 residues. The CDR3 sequence is CASKQGNQPQHF. CDR3 DNA sequence: TGTGCCAGTAAACAGGGCAATCAGCCCCAGCATTTT.

The chain has TRBV28 and TRBJ2-5, with D possibly matching TRBD1 (6 bases). This CDR3 region has 15 residues. V was clipped by 2 bases and J by 3 bases, with 13 bases between them. Germline-derived CDR1 and CDR2 are MDHEN and SYDVKM. This CDR3 reads CASSLRQVSEETQYF. The CDR3 nucleotides read TGTGCCAGCAGTTTACGACAGGTTTCTGAAGAGACCCAGTACTTC.

The gene calls are TRBV7-9 and TRBJ2-7; D ambiguous. V was trimmed by 1 base and J by 7 bases, leaving 8 bases between them. CDR1 and CDR2 (germline): SEHNR, FQNEAQ (reference sequence). The CDR3 sequence is 12 residues long. The DNA for the CDR3 is TGTGCCAGCAGCTTAGGGTTGCGGGAGCAGTACTTC. This codes for CASSLGLREQYF.

The table lists this clone with a few counts. The rearrangement joins TRBV5-5 to TRBJ1-1; TRBD1 matches 11 bases. Trimming took 4 bases from V and 5 from J; bases not matched to a gene: 4. The CDR3 extends over 14 amino acids. Germline CDR1 and CDR2: SGHKS and YYEKEE (reference sequence). The CDR3 nucleotides are TGTGCCAGCAGCCACGGGACAGGGGGGACTGAAGCTTTCTTT. This sequence encodes CASSHGTGGTEAFF.

Note on this clone: The junction and the germline gene differ at one end; a read error may be behind it. V is TRBV6-5 and J is TRBJ1-1; the D gene is possibly TRBD1 (6 bases). The CDR3 loop spans 15 amino acids. Per germline, CDR1 MNHEY and CDR2 SVGAGI. CDR3 residues: CASTYRESRDTEAFF. CDR3 sequence (DNA): TGTGCCAGCACTTACAGGGAATCCAGGGACACTGAAGCTTTCTTT.

This chain joins TRBV6-5 and TRBJ2-7; D gene uncertain. This CDR3 spans 15 amino acids. Germline V gene lookup returns CDR1 MNHEY and CDR2 SVGAGI. The V and J ends lost 5 bases and 5 bases respectively, with 19 bases between them. DNA for the CDR3: TGTGCCAGCAGTACCCGGGTGGCCTGGCGGCACGAGCAGTACTTC. Translated: CASSTRVAWRHEQYF.

The chain joins TRBV9 to TRBJ2-2, with 8 bases lining up with TRBD1. Per germline, CDR1 SGDLS and CDR2 YYNGEE. The CDR3 is made up of 16 amino acids. The V and J ends lost 4 bases and 0 bases, in that order; junction bases with no gene match: 5. The CDR3 coding sequence is TGTGCCAGCAGCCCTAGGACAGGGCCGAACACCGGGGAGCTGTTTTTT. Translation: CASSPRTGPNTGELFF.